These 10 T cell receptor beta chains came from one sample sequenced in a study of blood T cell repertoires in COVID-19. Clones were read by immunoSEQ multiplex PCR, and TCRdb kept only the in-frame ones, dropping some. The repertoire has some 180,000 clones, 88% of them found once; the top ten carry approximately 6%. Sequencing used peripheral blood. The receptors come from a man aged 40-49 years with active or convalescent COVID-19.

The chain uses TRBV9 and TRBJ2-2, with 10 positions matching TRBD2. The V and J ends lost 4 bases and 7 bases, in that order; junction bases with no gene match: 10. Germline V gene sequence: CDR1 SGDLS, CDR2 YYNGEE. The CDR3 runs to 16 residues. CDR3 sequence (DNA): TGTGCCAGCAGCTTAGGACTAGCGGAGGGGGTCGGGGAGCTGTTTTTT. It codes for CASSLGLAEGVGELFF.

The DNA for the CDR3 is TGTGCCAGCAGTGAGTCAGGGGTCCGCAATCAGCCCCAGCATTTT. It encodes CASSESGVRNQPQHF. The chain combines TRBV2 with TRBJ1-5; the D gene is possibly TRBD1 (6 bases). Trimming took 3 bases from V and 2 from J, leaving 11 bases between them. In germline, CDR1 is SNHLY, CDR2 FYNNEI. The CDR3 is 15 residues long.

V gene TRBV11-3 combines with J gene TRBJ2-7; a weak D match, TRBD1 (7 bases). V was shortened by 3 bases and J by 2 bases, with 14 bases between the two germline ends. Per the germline V gene, CDR1 is SGHNT and CDR2 is YENEEA. This CDR3 is 15 amino acids long. CDR3 region: CASSLQAGGTYEQYF. The CDR3 nucleotides read TGTGCCAGCAGCTTGCAGGCAGGGGGGACCTACGAGCAGTACTTC.

The chain is built from TRBV12-3 or TRBV12-4 and TRBJ2-7; TRBD1 might be the D (5 bases). The CDR3 runs to 13 residues. The V and J ends lost 4 bases and 3 bases respectively, with 10 bases between them. Here the CDR3 reads CASSSQQGYEQYF. The CDR3 DNA reads TGTGCCAGCAGTTCCCAGCAGGGCTACGAGCAGTACTTC.

The V and J genes are TRBV28 and TRBJ1-2; the D gene is possibly TRBD1 (5 bases). Germline CDR1 reads MDHEN; CDR2 reads SYDVKM. V was clipped by 2 bases and J by 3 bases, with 16 bases between them. The length of the CDR3 is 16 residues. The DNA of the CDR3 is TGTGCCAGCAGTTTAGGGTCGCAGGGCGGCGACTATGGCTACACCTTC. Translating it yields CASSLGSQGGDYGYTF.

The chain couples TRBV19 to TRBJ1-1; no definite D call. V was shortened by 5 bases and J by 8 bases, with 12 bases between the two germline ends. Germline loops: CDR1 LNHDA, CDR2 SQIVND (reference sequence). The CDR3 is made up of 12 amino acids. The CDR3, as DNA: TGTGCCAGTAGTCCGGGGATTTCAGAAGCTTTCTTT. It is translated as CASSPGISEAFF.

This rearrangement joins TRBV6-5 to TRBJ2-3; 11 nucleotides line up with TRBD2. V lost 6 bases and J lost 4; bases outside the gene matches: 6. The length of the CDR3 is 15 residues. Germline V gene data show CDR1 as MNHEY and CDR2 as SVGAGI. CDR3 loop: CASRLTSGASDTQYF. The CDR3, as DNA: TGTGCCAGCAGATTGACTAGCGGGGCTTCAGATACGCAGTATTTT.

The rearrangement uses TRBV9 and TRBJ1-2, with 8 bases identical to TRBD1. This CDR3 region has 16 residues. Per germline, CDR1 SGDLS and CDR2 YYNGEE. Unmatched junction bases numbered 6, after V lost 1 base and J lost 1 base. CDR3 protein: CASSVPLTGVNYGYTF. CDR3 DNA sequence: TGTGCCAGCAGCGTACCATTGACAGGGGTTAACTATGGCTACACCTTC.

The chain combines TRBV5-4 with TRBJ1-4, with 7 bases identical to TRBD1. Trimming cost V 7 bases and J 5 bases; bases outside gene matches: 5. Germline assignment: CDR1 SGHNT and CDR2 YYREEE (reference sequence). The CDR3 is 13 residues long. CDR3 in DNA: TGTGCCAGCGCCGTGGGACAGAATGAAAAACTGTTTTTT. Its protein product is CASAVGQNEKLFF.

This clone was detected only once. J is TRBJ2-7 and V is TRBV6-5; D uncertain. Trimming left V 7 bases short and J 3 bases short, with 7 bases between. CDR1 MNHEY and CDR2 SVGAGI come from the germline V gene. The CDR3 spans 11 residues. The CDR3 reads CASKRDYEQYF. In DNA, the CDR3 is TGTGCCAGCAAAAGAGACTACGAGCAGTACTTC.